A selection of T cell receptor beta chains follows, all from one sample in a study of blood T cell repertoires in COVID-19. Here immunoSEQ multiplex PCR was the method, and the copy in TCRdb shows in-frame clones only, minus some. The sample carries under 70,000 clones, over 75% recorded once. The material sequenced was peripheral blood. These receptors were obtained from an older woman with COVID-19, enrolled during active disease. Each CDR3 is given without its conserved first and last residue.

13 TRBJ1-1 TRBV27 ASSPWDRGNTEAF
12 TRBJ2-1 TRBV3-1/TRBV3-2 ASSATGTYNEQF
15 TRBJ2-2 TRBV6-2/TRBV6-3 ASSYGFIGQITGELF
12 TRBJ1-1 TRBV7-2 ASSLDGAGREAF
13 TRBJ2-1 TRBV7-2 ASINAGRELNEQF
12 TRBJ1-2 TRBV30 AWSADSGGYGYT
12 TRBJ1-3 TRBV3-1/TRBV3-2 ASSQTGAGNTIY
18 TRBJ1-1 TRBV4-2 ASSQDGLRGPGVVDTEAF
15 TRBJ1-1 TRBV5-6 ASSFNPTGQENTEAF
13 TRBJ2-5 TRBV6-2/TRBV6-3 ASSDRQGQEETQY
10 TRBJ2-7 TRBV24-1 ATSDSSGEQY
12 TRBJ1-4 TRBV18 ASSGTVRGEKLF
13 TRBJ2-7 TRBV2 ASIRGGAPSYEQY
12 TRBJ1-2 TRBV5-1 ASSFDRGTYGYT
12 TRBJ2-1 TRBV9 ASSRGLAVNEQF
11 TRBJ1-1 TRBV4-3 ASSQVVFTEAF
13 TRBJ2-7 TRBV19 ASSIRIGGLDEQY
12 TRBJ1-2 TRBV27 ASSGGTGGYGYT
11 TRBJ2-2 TRBV27 ASSLGGFGELF
15 TRBJ1-5 TRBV19 ASSKPQMPVINQPQH
13 TRBJ1-6 TRBV28 ASSQRQGFLSPLH
15 TRBJ2-2 TRBV11-2 ASSFSPSGSTTGELF